This TCR beta chain was recovered during a study of shared clonotypes between healthy human individuals. Study overall: CD4 naive and memory got three plates each, CD8 naive two, CD8 memory one.

Remarks on this clone: What it binds is unknown.

The table came from immunoSEQ multiplex PCR; TCRdb's copy has only in-frame clones and leaves some out. The table has around 2,000,000 clones, 85% to 95% seen once. Terminally differentiated effector memory CD45RA+ cells were excluded by CCR7 positive selection of CD45RO-negative cells. Study findings and constraints: Sampling included only blood; tissue repertoires likely differ.

The sample consisted of naive CD8+ T cells from PBMCs. The receptor comes from a man younger than 35 in good health. Some clones in this sample may be carry-over from other donors' samples.

In DNA, the CDR3 is TGCAGCGTTGACGGCGGTTCCTCCTACGAGCAGTACTTC. Translating it yields CSVDGGSSYEQYF. The chain carries TRBV29-1 and TRBJ2-5; D unclear. The last part of the DNA fits TRBJ2-7 better; the J call may be wrong. The CDR3 totals 13 residues. Germline V CDR1 and CDR2: SQVTM, ANQGSEA.